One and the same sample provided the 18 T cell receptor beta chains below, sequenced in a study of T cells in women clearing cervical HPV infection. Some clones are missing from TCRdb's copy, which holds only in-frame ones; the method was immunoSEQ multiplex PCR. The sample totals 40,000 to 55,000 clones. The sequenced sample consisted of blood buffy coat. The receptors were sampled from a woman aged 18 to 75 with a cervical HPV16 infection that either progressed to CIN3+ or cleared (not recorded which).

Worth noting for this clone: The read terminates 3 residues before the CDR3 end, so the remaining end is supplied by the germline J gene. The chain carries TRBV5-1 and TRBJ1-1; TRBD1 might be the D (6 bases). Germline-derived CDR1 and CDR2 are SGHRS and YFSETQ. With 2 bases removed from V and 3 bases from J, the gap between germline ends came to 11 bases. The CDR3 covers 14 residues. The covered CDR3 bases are TGCGCCAGCAGCTTTCGGTCAGGGGACACTGAA. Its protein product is CASSFRSGDTE. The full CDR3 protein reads CASSFRSGDTEAFF.

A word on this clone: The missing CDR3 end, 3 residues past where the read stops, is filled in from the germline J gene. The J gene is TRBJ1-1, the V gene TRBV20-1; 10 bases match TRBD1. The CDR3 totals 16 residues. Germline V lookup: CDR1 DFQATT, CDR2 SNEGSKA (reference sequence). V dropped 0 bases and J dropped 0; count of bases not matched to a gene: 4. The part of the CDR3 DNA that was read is TGCAGTGCTAGAGAGGGACAGGGGATCATGAACACTGAA. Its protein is CSAREGQGIMNTE. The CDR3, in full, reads CSAREGQGIMNTEAFF.

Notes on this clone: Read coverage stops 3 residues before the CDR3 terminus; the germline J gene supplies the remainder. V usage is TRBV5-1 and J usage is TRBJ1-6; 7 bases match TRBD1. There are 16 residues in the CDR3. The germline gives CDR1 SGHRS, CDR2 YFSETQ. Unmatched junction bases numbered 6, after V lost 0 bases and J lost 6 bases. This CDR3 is CASSLGPGQLNSPLHF. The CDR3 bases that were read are TGCGCCAGCAGCTTGGGACCGGGACAGCTTAATTCACCC.

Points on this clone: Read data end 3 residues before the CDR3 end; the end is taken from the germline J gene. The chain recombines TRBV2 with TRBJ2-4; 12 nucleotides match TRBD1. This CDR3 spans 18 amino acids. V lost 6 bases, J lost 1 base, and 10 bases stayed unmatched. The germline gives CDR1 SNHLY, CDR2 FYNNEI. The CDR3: CASRAGTGGDGAKNIQYF. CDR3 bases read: TGTGCCAGCAGAGCCGGGACAGGGGGCGACGGGGCCAAAAACATT.

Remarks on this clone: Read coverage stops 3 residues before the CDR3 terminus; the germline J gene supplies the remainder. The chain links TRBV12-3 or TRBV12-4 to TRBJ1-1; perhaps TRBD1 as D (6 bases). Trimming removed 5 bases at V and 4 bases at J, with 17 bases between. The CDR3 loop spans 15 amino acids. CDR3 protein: CASSPPGLGGTEAFF. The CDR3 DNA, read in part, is TGTGCCAGCAGTCCTCCGGGGTTAGGGGGCACTGAA.

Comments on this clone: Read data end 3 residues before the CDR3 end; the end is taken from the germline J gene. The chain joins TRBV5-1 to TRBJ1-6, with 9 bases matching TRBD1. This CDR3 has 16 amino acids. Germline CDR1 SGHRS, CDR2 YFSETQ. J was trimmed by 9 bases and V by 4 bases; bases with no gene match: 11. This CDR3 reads CASSQETGGRGSPLHF. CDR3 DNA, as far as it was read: TGCGCCAGCAGCCAAGAAACAGGGGGCAGGGGTTCACCC.

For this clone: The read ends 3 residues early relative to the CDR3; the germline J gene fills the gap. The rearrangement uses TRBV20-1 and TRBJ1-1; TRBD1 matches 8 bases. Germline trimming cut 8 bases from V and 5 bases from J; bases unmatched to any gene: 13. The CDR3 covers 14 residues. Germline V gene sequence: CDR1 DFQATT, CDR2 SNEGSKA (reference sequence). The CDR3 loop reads CSSRGAGGGTEAFF. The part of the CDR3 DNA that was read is TGCAGTTCCCGGGGGGCAGGGGGCGGGACTGAA.

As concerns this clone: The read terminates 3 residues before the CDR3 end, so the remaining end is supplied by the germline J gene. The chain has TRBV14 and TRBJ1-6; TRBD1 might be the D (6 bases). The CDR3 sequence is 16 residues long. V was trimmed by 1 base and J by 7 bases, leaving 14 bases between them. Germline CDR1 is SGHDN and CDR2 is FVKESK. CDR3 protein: CASSQATGGKNSPLHF. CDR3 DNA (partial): TGTGCCAGCAGCCAAGCGACAGGTGGGAAAAATTCACCC. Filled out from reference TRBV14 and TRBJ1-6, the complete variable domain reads EAGVTQFPSHSVIEKGQTVTLRCDPISGHDNLYWYRRVMGKEIKFLLHFVKESKQDESGMPNNRFLAERTGGTYSTLKVQPAELEDSGVYFCASSQATGGKNSPLHFGNGTRLTVT.

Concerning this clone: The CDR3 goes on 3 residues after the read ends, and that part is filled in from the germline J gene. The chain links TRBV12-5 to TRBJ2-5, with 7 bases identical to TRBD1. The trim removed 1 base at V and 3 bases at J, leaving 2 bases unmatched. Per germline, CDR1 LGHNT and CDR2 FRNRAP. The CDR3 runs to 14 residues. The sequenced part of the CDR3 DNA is TGTGCTAGTGGTTTGGGGGGGACAGAAGAGACC. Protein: CASGLGGTEET. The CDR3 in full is CASGLGGTEETQYF.

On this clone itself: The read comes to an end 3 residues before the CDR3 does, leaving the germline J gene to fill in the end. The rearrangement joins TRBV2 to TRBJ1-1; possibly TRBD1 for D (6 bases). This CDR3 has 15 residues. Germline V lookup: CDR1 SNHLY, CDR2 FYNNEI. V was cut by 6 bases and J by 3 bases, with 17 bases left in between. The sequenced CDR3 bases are TGTGCCAGCAGAACTTCCGGAGGGGGGGACACTGAA. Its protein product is CASRTSGGGDTE. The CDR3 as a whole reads CASRTSGGGDTEAFF.

CDR3: CASSVRGLSNQPQHF. Incomplete CDR3 DNA: TGTGCCAGCAGCGTGAGGGGGCTGAGCAATCAGCCC. This chain joins TRBV13 and TRBJ1-5; 7 bases map to TRBD1. Read coverage stops 3 residues before the CDR3 terminus; the germline J gene supplies the remainder. This CDR3 comprises 15 residues. Losses at the gene ends were 5 bases for V and 1 base for J; bases not matched to a gene: 5. CDR1 and CDR2 (germline): PRHDT, FYEKMQ (reference sequence).

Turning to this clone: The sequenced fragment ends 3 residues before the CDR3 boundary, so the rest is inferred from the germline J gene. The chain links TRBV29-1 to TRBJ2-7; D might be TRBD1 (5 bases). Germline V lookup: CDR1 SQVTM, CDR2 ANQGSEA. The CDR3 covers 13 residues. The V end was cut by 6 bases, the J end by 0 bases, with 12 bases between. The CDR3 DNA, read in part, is TGCAGCGTAGCAAGACAGAGCTCCTACGAG. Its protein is CSVARQSSYE. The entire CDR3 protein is CSVARQSSYEQYF.

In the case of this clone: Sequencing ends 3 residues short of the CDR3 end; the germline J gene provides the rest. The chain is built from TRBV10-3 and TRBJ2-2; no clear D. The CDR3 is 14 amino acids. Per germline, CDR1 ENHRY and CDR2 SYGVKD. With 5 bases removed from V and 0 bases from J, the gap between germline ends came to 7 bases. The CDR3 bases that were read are TGTGCCATCAGTAGTCCTACGAACACCGGGGAG. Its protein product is CAISSPTNTGE. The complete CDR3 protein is CAISSPTNTGELFF.

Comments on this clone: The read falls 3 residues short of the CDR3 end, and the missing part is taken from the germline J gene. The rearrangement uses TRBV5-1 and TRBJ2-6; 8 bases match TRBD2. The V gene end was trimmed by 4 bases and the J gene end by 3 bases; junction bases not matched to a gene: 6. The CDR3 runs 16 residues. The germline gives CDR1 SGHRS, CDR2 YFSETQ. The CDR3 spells CASSLDGGGGANVLTF. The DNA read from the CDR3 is TGCGCCAGCAGCCTCGACGGGGGGGGTGGGGCCAACGTC.

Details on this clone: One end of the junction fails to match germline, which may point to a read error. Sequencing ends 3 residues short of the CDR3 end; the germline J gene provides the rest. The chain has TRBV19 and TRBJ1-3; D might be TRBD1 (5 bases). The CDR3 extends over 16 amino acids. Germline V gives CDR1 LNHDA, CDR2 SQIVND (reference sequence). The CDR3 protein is CASSWARVYSGNTIYF. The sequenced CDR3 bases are TGTGCCAGTAGTTGGGCCAGGGTATACTCTGGAAACACA.

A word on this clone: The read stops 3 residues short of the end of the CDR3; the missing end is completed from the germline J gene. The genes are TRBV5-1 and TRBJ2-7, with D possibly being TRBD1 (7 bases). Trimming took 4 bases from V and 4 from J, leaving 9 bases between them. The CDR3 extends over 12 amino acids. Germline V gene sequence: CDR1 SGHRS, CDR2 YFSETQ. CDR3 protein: CASSPGGYEQYF. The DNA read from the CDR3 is TGCGCCAGCAGCCCAGGGGGGTACGAG.

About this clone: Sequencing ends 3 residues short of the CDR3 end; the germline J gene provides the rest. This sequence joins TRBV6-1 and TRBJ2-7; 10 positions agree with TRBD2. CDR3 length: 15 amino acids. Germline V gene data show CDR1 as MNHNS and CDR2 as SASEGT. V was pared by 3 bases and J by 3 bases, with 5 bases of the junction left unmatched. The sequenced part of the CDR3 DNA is TGTGCCAGCAGTGAGTTAGCGGGGGGCGTCTACGAG. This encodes CASSELAGGVYE. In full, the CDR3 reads CASSELAGGVYEQYF.

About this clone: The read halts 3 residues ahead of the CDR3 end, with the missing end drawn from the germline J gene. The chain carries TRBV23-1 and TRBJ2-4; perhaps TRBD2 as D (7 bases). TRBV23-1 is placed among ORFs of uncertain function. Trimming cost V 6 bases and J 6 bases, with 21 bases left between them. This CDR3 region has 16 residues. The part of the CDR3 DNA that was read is TGCGCCAGCAGCCAGGGGTGGGGAGGGGTGGCAAACATT. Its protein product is CASSQGWGGVANI. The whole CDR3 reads CASSQGWGGVANIQYF.